This TCR beta chain is drawn from a study of blood T cell repertoires in COVID-19. Background on the study: The United States, Italy and Spain provided the acute and convalescent COVID-19 samples. The cDNA or gDNA used as material had been derived from T cells, B-cell-depleted T cells, or PBMCs.

Germline lookup yields CDR1 ENHRY and CDR2 SYGVKD. The ends were cut back, 5 bases at V and 1 base at J, with 11 bases in the middle. CDR3 length equals 15 residues. Clones were sequenced by immunoSEQ multiplex PCR, and TCRdb holds only the in-frame ones, with some missing. The sample shows 75,000 to 95,000 clones, around nine tenths of them seen only once. This chain links TRBV10-3 with TRBJ2-2, with D maybe TRBD1 (7 bases). The material sequenced was peripheral blood. This receptor was identified in a woman of 80 years or more with acute or convalescent COVID-19. The CDR3 reads CAISPQGGNTGELFF. The CDR3 DNA follows: TGTGCCATCAGTCCGCAGGGGGGGAACACCGGGGAGCTGTTTTTT.